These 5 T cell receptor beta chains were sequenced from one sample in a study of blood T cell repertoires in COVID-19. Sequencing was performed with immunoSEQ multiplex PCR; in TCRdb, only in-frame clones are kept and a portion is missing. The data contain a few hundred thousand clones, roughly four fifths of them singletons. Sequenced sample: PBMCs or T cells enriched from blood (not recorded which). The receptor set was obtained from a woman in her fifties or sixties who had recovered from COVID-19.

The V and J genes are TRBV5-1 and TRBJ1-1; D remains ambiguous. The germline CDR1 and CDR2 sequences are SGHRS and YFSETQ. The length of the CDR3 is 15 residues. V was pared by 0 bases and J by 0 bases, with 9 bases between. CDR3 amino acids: CASSLVTGVNTEAFF. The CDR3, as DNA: TGCGCCAGCAGCTTGGTCACGGGAGTGAACACTGAAGCTTTCTTT.

The DNA for the CDR3 is TGCAGTGCTGCGAAAATTGAGCAGTTCTTC. Translated: CSAAKIEQFF. This chain links TRBV20-1 with TRBJ2-1; D uncertain. The V and J ends lost 5 bases and 9 bases respectively, with 8 bases between them. Per germline, CDR1 DFQATT and CDR2 SNEGSKA (reference sequence). This CDR3 contains 10 residues.

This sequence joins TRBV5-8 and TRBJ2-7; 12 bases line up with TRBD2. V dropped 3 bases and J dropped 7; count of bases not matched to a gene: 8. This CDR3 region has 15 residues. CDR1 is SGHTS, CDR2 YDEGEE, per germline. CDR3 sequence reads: CASSSFLTSGGEQYF. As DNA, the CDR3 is TGTGCCAGCAGCTCGTTCCTGACTAGCGGGGGAGAGCAGTACTTC.

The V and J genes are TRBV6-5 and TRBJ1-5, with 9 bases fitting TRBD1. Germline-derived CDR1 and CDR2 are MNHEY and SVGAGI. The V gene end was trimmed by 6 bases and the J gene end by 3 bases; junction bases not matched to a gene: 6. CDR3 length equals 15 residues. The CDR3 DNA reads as TGTGCCAGCAGCCTGGGACAGGGAAACAATCAGCCCCAGCATTTT. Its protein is CASSLGQGNNQPQHF.

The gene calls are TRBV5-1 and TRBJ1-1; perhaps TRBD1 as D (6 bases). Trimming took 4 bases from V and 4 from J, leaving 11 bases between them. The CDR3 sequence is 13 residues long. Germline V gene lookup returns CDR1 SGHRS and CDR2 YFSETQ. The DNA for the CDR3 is TGCGCCAGCAGCGCAACAGGGACCACTGAAGCTTTCTTT. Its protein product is CASSATGTTEAFF.